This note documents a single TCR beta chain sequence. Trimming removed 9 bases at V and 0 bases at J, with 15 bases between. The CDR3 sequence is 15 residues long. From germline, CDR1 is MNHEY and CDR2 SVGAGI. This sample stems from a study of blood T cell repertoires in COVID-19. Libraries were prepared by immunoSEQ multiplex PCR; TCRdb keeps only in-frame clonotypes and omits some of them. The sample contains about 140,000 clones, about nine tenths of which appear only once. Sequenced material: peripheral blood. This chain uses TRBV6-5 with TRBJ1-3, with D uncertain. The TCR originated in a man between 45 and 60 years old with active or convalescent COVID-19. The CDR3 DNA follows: TGTGCCAGTAGGGAGTCTTATGACTCTGGAAACACCATATATTTT. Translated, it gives CASRESYDSGNTIYF.